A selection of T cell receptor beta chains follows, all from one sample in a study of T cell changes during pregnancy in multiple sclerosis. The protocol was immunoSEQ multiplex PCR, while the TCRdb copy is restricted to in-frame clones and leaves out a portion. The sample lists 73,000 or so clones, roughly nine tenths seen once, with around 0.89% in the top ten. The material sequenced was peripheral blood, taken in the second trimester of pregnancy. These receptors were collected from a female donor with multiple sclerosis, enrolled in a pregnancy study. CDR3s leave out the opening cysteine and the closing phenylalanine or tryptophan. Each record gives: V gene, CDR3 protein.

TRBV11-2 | ASSLGVGAEAF
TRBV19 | ASSILQGKNTEAF
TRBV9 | ASSVGGAAPLH
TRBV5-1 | ASSLPGEDTQY
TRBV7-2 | ASSWAGDTQY
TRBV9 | ASSPPPGTGGYVYGYT
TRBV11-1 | ASSLVTGFADTQY
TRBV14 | ASSRGLAGVGANVLT
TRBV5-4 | ASSWGGSLYNSPLH
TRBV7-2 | ASSLRHAGTSGGYEQF